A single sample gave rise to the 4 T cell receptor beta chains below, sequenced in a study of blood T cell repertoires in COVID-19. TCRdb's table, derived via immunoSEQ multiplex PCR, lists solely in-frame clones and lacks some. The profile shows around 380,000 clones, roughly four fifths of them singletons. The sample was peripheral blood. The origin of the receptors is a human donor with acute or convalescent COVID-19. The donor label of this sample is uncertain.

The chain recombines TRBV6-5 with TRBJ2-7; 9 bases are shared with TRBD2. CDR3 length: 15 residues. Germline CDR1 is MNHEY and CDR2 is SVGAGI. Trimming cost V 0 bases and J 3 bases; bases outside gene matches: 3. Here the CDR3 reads CASSYSAGGDYEQYF. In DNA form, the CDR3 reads TGTGCCAGCAGTTACTCGGCGGGGGGGGACTACGAGCAGTACTTC.

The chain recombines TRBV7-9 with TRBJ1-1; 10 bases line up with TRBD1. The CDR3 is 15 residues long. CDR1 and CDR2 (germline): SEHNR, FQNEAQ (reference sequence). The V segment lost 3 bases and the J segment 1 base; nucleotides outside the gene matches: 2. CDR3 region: CASSFWDRGNTEAFF. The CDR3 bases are TGTGCCAGCAGCTTTTGGGACAGGGGGAACACTGAAGCTTTCTTT.

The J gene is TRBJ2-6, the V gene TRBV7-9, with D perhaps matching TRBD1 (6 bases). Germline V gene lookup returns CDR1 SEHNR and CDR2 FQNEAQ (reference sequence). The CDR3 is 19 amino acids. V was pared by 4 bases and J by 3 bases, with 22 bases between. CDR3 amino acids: CASSSQTGPTGIGANVLTF. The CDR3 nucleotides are TGTGCCAGCAGCTCCCAGACAGGCCCCACAGGAATTGGGGCCAACGTCCTGACTTTC. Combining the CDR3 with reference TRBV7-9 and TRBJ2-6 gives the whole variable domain DTGVSQNPRHKITKRGQNVTFRCDPISEHNRLYWYRQTLGQGPEFLTYFQNEAQLEKSRLLSDRFSAERPKGSFSTLEIQRTEQGDSAMYLCASSSQTGPTGIGANVLTFGAGSRLTVL.

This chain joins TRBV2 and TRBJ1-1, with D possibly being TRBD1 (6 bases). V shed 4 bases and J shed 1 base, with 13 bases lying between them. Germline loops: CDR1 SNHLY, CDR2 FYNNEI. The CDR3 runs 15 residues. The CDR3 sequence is CASSAQGHKNTEAFF. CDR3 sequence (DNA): TGTGCCAGCAGTGCTCAGGGACACAAGAACACTGAAGCTTTCTTT.